This T cell receptor beta chain was sequenced in a study of blood T cell repertoires in COVID-19. Study in general: Sites across the United States, Italy and Spain contributed samples from acute and convalescent COVID-19. T cells, B-cell-depleted T cells, or PBMCs supplied cDNA or gDNA.

The CDR3 loop spans 16 amino acids. V was pared by 5 bases and J by 6 bases, with 19 bases between. CDR1 and CDR2 from the germline V gene are LGHNT and FRNRAP. Under the authors' procedure: Estimation of nucleated cell counts relied on the amplification of reference gene primers. Data came from immunoSEQ multiplex PCR; TCRdb stores just in-frame clones and leaves some out. V, J and clone size derive from that table, while D and trimming were established from the DNA sequence. The table records some 20,000 clones, 85% to 95% of them present only once. The gene calls are TRBV12-5 and TRBJ2-2; D may be TRBD1 (6 bases). Sequencing was performed on peripheral blood. The TCR comes from a human donor in a cohort sampled during active COVID-19. The CDR3 nucleotides are TGTGCTAGTGGTCCCGGGTGGGGGCAGATGGCCGGGGAGCTGTTTTTT. This translates into CASGPGWGQMAGELFF.